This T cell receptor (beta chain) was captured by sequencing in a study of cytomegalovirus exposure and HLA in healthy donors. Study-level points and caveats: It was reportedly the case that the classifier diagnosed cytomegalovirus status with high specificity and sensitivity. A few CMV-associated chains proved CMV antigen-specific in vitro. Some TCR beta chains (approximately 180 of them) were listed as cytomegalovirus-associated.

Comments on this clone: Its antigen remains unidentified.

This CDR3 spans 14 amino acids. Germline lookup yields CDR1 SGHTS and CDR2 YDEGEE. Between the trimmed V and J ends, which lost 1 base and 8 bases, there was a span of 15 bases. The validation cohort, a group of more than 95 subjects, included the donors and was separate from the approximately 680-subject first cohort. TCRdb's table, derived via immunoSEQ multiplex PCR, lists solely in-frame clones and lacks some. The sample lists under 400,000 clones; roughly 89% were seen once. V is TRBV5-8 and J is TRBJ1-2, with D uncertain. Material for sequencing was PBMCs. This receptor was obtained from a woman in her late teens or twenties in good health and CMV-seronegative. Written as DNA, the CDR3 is TGTGCCAGCAGCTTGAATCGGCAGGCCGCGGGCTACACCTTC. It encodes CASSLNRQAAGYTF.